One sample yielded the 14 T cell receptor beta chains listed below, sequenced in a study of cytomegalovirus exposure and HLA in healthy donors. PCR amplification relied on 60 Vbeta primers (plus 13 Jbeta primers). TCRdb's table, derived via immunoSEQ multiplex PCR, lists solely in-frame clones and lacks some. The sample shows 100,000 to 150,000 clones, more than 65% of them seen only once. The specimen was PBMCs. The receptors were gathered from a male donor in good health and CMV-seropositive.

The rearrangement uses TRBV6-1 and TRBJ2-5; 7 positions match TRBD1. V was pared by 1 base and J by 5 bases, with 1 base of the junction left unmatched. CDR1 MNHNS and CDR2 SASEGT come from the germline V gene. CDR3 length equals 13 residues. The CDR3 loop reads CASSEEGQETQYF. CDR3 bases: TGTGCCAGCAGTGAAGAGGGACAGGAGACCCAGTACTTC.

The CDR3 nucleotides are TGTGCCAGCAGTCGACAGGGACTTGAAGCTTTCTTT. This encodes CASSRQGLEAFF. V usage is TRBV6-5 and J usage is TRBJ1-1; 7 bases line up with TRBD1. Germline V gives CDR1 MNHEY, CDR2 SVGAGI. V gave up 5 bases and J gave up 7 bases; unmatched junction bases: 4. The CDR3 is made up of 12 amino acids.

This chain's CDR3 is CASSYATGETGELFF. The CDR3 region has the DNA TGTGCCAGCAGTTACGCGACAGGGGAGACCGGGGAGCTGTTTTTT. The rearrangement uses TRBV6-5 and TRBJ2-2, with 8 bases that match TRBD1. Germline CDR1 and CDR2: MNHEY and SVGAGI. V lost 2 bases to trimming and J lost 5 bases; unmatched junction nucleotides: 4. The CDR3 is 15 amino acids.

The CDR3 here is CASSPQYHEQFF. The DNA for the CDR3 is TGTGCCAGCAGCCCACAGTACCATGAGCAGTTCTTC. The chain uses TRBV7-9 and TRBJ2-1; no firm D call. This CDR3 comprises 12 residues. The germline CDR1 and CDR2 sequences are SEHNR and FQNEAQ (reference sequence). The germline V and J ends were trimmed by 5 bases and 8 bases, with 10 bases remaining between them.

The J gene is TRBJ2-7, the V gene TRBV5-4; TRBD2 aligns across 14 bases. This CDR3 has 15 residues. In germline, CDR1 is SGHNT, CDR2 YYREEE (reference sequence). The J segment lost 5 bases and the V segment lost 2 bases, leaving 3 bases of the junction unmatched. CDR3 sequence (DNA): TGTGCCAGCAGCTTAGGACTAGCGGGGGGCAACGAGCAGTACTTC. Its protein is CASSLGLAGGNEQYF.

V is TRBV10-3 and J is TRBJ2-1; 9 nucleotides line up with TRBD2. The CDR3 spans 15 residues. V was pared by 6 bases and J by 4 bases, with 7 bases of the junction left unmatched. Germline V gene sequence: CDR1 ENHRY, CDR2 SYGVKD. The CDR3 nucleotides read TGTGCCATCAGAACCTTGACTAGCGGATACAATGAGCAGTTCTTC. This codes for CAIRTLTSGYNEQFF.

The chain combines TRBV19 with TRBJ2-7, with 15 positions matching TRBD2. CDR3 length: 17 amino acids. The junction had 7 bases not matched to a gene; V was cut back by 5 bases and J by 2 bases. Germline assignment: CDR1 LNHDA and CDR2 SQIVND (reference sequence). The CDR3 reads CASSPGLAGGGTYEQYF. The DNA of the CDR3 is TGTGCCAGTAGTCCTGGACTAGCGGGAGGGGGTACCTACGAGCAGTACTTC.

The chain carries TRBV5-1 and TRBJ2-3; no definite D call. There are 12 residues in the CDR3. Germline-derived CDR1 and CDR2 are SGHRS and YFSETQ. V was trimmed by 4 bases and J by 6 bases, leaving 9 bases between them. This CDR3 reads CASSQPQDTQYF. CDR3 nucleotides: TGCGCCAGCAGCCAACCCCAGGATACGCAGTATTTT.

This clone appeared a single time. The rearrangement joins TRBV7-9 to TRBJ2-3; TRBD2 aligns across 8 bases. V lost 6 bases and J lost 5; bases outside the gene matches: 13. The CDR3 extends over 16 amino acids. Germline V gene sequence: CDR1 SEHNR, CDR2 FQNEAQ (reference sequence). CDR3 sequence (DNA): TGTGCCAGCAGTTCCCGTAGGACTAGCAACGTAGATACGCAGTATTTT. Its protein product is CASSSRRTSNVDTQYF.

The J gene is TRBJ2-7, the V gene TRBV4-2, with 7 positions matching TRBD2. The CDR3 totals 15 residues. Losses at the gene ends were 1 base for V and 2 bases for J; bases not matched to a gene: 5. Germline assignment: CDR1 LGHNA and CDR2 YNFKEQ. The CDR3 loop reads CASSQVSSGTYEQYF. Written as DNA, the CDR3 is TGTGCCAGCAGCCAAGTTTCTAGCGGCACCTACGAGCAGTACTTC.

This chain links TRBV10-3 with TRBJ1-1; D gene ambiguous. The CDR3 length is 13 residues. V dropped 6 bases and J dropped 1 base, with 9 bases sitting between them. Germline V gene sequence: CDR1 ENHRY, CDR2 SYGVKD. The CDR3, as DNA: TGTGCCATCAGCGCCGGTGGGAACACTGAAGCTTTCTTT. It encodes CAISAGGNTEAFF.

The chain uses TRBV6-5 and TRBJ2-3; D might be TRBD1 (6 bases). Deletions cut 0 bases from V and 14 bases from J, with 15 bases between. This CDR3 has 13 residues. CDR1 MNHEY and CDR2 SVGAGI come from the germline V gene. DNA for the CDR3: TGTGCCAGCAGTTACTCGCCGGACAGCCTTATGTATTTT. This encodes CASSYSPDSLMYF.

The chain employs TRBV7-3 and TRBJ2-2, with TRBD1 matching 7 bases. In germline, CDR1 is SGHTA, CDR2 FQGTGA. Trimming at V came to 2 bases and at J to 0 bases, leaving 0 bases not matched to a gene. This CDR3 spans 15 amino acids. The chain's CDR3 is CASSLQGANTGELFF. The CDR3 region has the DNA TGTGCCAGCAGCTTACAGGGGGCGAACACCGGGGAGCTGTTTTTT.

Of note for this clone: The sample contains more than one DNA sequence encoding this CDR3. The chain links TRBV15 to TRBJ2-1; 7 positions match TRBD2. Per the germline V gene, CDR1 is LNHNV and CDR2 is YYDKDF (reference sequence). Trimming at V came to 8 bases and at J to 2 bases, leaving 3 bases not matched to a gene. This CDR3 is built from 13 residues. As DNA, the CDR3 is TGTGCCACCGGCGGGGGACCCTACAATGAGCAGTTCTTC. This encodes CATGGGPYNEQFF.